What follows are 17 T cell receptor beta chains derived from one specimen sequenced in a study of shared clonotypes between healthy human individuals. Assay used: immunoSEQ multiplex PCR; TCRdb lists only in-frame clones, some missing. The repertoire holds approximately 1.1 million clones, with approximately 80% as singletons. The source material was memory CD4+ T cells from PBMCs. The subset here: CD45RA-negative fraction. Receptors originate from a man younger than 35 in good health. Some clones in this sample may be carry-over from other donors' samples.

Turning to this clone: A far larger clone lies a single base away; this is likely a read error. The chain couples TRBV25-1 to TRBJ2-1; maybe TRBD2 (5 bases). Germline assignment: CDR1 MGHDK and CDR2 SYGVNS. Trimming removed 4 bases at V and 1 base at J, with 17 bases between. The CDR3 covers 17 residues. The CDR3 coding sequence is TGTGCCAGCAGTGGCCCGGGGAGAGGCCTATCCTACAATGAGCAGTTCTTC. Translation: CASSGPGRGLSYNEQFF.

The chain employs TRBV28 and TRBJ2-7; 7 bases fit TRBD2. The CDR3 extends over 12 amino acids. The J segment lost 2 bases and the V segment lost 8 bases, leaving 3 bases of the junction unmatched. CDR1 and CDR2 (germline): MDHEN, SYDVKM. This CDR3 is CASVGGAYEQYF. CDR3 in DNA: TGTGCCAGCGTGGGGGGGGCCTACGAGCAGTACTTC.

The rearrangement uses TRBV5-4 and TRBJ1-1; D is unclear. Germline V gene data show CDR1 as SGHNT and CDR2 as YYREEE (reference sequence). Trimming pared 1 base from V and 9 bases from J, leaving 10 bases between. The CDR3 spans 12 residues. The CDR3 coding sequence is TGTGCCAGCAGCTTGCCGGACGGTAAAGCTTTCTTT. This encodes CASSLPDGKAFF.

This clone was detected a few times. This chain connects TRBV2 to TRBJ1-2; D unresolved. V was pared by 3 bases and J by 4 bases, with 9 bases between. This CDR3 is 13 amino acids long. The V gene's germline CDR1 is SNHLY and CDR2 FYNNEI. CDR3 DNA: TGTGCCAGCAGTGAGCGAGGGCCCTATGGCTACACCTTC. This translates into CASSERGPYGYTF.

V is TRBV7-2 and J is TRBJ2-1; TRBD2 matches 8 bases. CDR3 length: 16 residues. Germline lookup yields CDR1 SGHTA and CDR2 FQGNSA. The J segment lost 4 bases and the V segment lost 5 bases, leaving 10 bases of the junction unmatched. The CDR3 DNA reads TGTGCCAGCAGCCCCGGCGGGAGGTTATCTTACAATGAGCAGTTCTTC. It specifies CASSPGGRLSYNEQFF.

There are a few counts of this clone. The genes are TRBV7-2 and TRBJ2-1; 8 bases agree with TRBD2. CDR1 and CDR2 (germline): SGHTA, FQGNSA. This CDR3 region has 13 residues. Trimming at V came to 5 bases and at J to 14 bases, leaving 11 bases not matched to a gene. The CDR3 loop reads CASSPGLEGTKFF. The CDR3 bases are TGTGCCAGCAGCCCGGGACTAGAGGGGACAAAGTTCTTC.

The chain employs TRBV4-1 and TRBJ2-1; D unresolved. This CDR3 has 13 residues. Germline V gene data show CDR1 as MGHRA and CDR2 as YSYEKL. Trimming took 1 base from V and 6 from J, leaving 7 bases between them. This CDR3 is CASSQVRSNEQFF. The CDR3 DNA reads as TGCGCCAGCAGCCAAGTTAGGAGCAATGAGCAGTTCTTC.

The J gene is TRBJ2-1, the V gene TRBV2; 8 nucleotides match TRBD2. Germline CDR1 reads SNHLY; CDR2 reads FYNNEI. The V gene end was trimmed by 11 bases and the J gene end by 5 bases; junction bases not matched to a gene: 17. There are 16 residues in the CDR3. The CDR3 bases are TGTGCCCGCCGCCCCCTGCAGCGGGAGCGAGACAATGAGCAGTTCTTC. Its protein product is CARRPLQRERDNEQFF.

The chain is built from TRBV19 and TRBJ2-1, with 9 positions matching TRBD2. Germline assignment: CDR1 LNHDA and CDR2 SQIVND (reference sequence). There are 16 residues in the CDR3. Trimming removed 5 bases from V and 5 bases from J; junction bases left unmatched: 10. CDR3 amino acids: CASSGTSGRSNNEQFF. DNA of the CDR3: TGTGCCAGTAGTGGAACGAGCGGGAGGTCTAACAATGAGCAGTTCTTC.

The chain uses TRBV11-2 and TRBJ2-7; 10 bases map to TRBD2. The CDR3 has 16 amino acids. Germline assignment: CDR1 SGHAT and CDR2 FQNNGV. Losses at the gene ends were 5 bases for V and 5 bases for J; bases not matched to a gene: 12. This chain's CDR3 is CASSLGASGRANEQYF. As DNA, the CDR3 is TGTGCCAGCAGCCTAGGGGCAAGCGGGAGGGCCAACGAGCAGTACTTC.

The chain is built from TRBV28 and TRBJ1-1; D is perhaps TRBD1 (6 bases). CDR3 size: 16 residues. V lost 5 bases and J 4 bases, leaving 20 bases between the germline ends. Germline values: CDR1 MDHEN, CDR2 SYDVKM. As DNA, the CDR3 is TGTGCCAGCAGTGGAGTCAGGGGAGGAAGTGGCACTGAAGCTTTCTTT. As protein: CASSGVRGGSGTEAFF.

In this sample, this clone turned up a few times. V gene TRBV10-1 combines with J gene TRBJ2-2; D unclear. Trimming cost V 5 bases and J 7 bases, with 11 bases left between them. The CDR3 runs to 13 residues. The V gene's germline CDR1 is WNHNN and CDR2 SYGVQD (reference sequence). The CDR3 bases are TGCGCCAGCAGTACAACGTTGGGCGGGGAGCTGTTTTTT. Residues: CASSTTLGGELFF.

A single count supports this clone. The V call is TRBV7-3, the J call TRBJ2-1, with 10 bases aligning to TRBD2. Per germline, CDR1 SGHTA and CDR2 FQGTGA. CDR3 length equals 15 residues. Germline trimming cut 5 bases from V and 2 bases from J; bases unmatched to any gene: 3. The CDR3 nucleotides read TGTGCCAGCAGCCAGGGACTAGCGACCTACAATGAGCAGTTCTTC. Protein product: CASSQGLATYNEQFF. Drawing the rest from reference TRBV7-3 and TRBJ2-1, the complete variable domain is GAGVSQTPSNKVTEKGKYVELRCDPISGHTALYWYRQSLGQGPEFLIYFQGTGAADDSGLPNDRFFAVRPEGSVSTLKIQRTERGDSAVYLCASSQGLATYNEQFFGPGTRLTVL.

The rearrangement uses TRBV6-5 and TRBJ1-5, with 10 bases lining up with TRBD1. This CDR3 spans 16 amino acids. In germline, CDR1 is MNHEY, CDR2 SVGAGI. V gave up 4 bases and J gave up 4 bases; unmatched junction bases: 7. The CDR3 nucleotides are TGTGCCAGCAGTTCAAAAACGGGACAGGGGAATCAGCCCCAGCATTTT. It specifies CASSSKTGQGNQPQHF.

The chain carries TRBV7-3 and TRBJ2-5; 10 bases are a match to TRBD2. Germline assignment: CDR1 SGHTA and CDR2 FQGTGA. This CDR3 has 14 residues. The trim removed 4 bases at V and 5 bases at J, leaving 4 bases unmatched. The CDR3 DNA is TGTGCCAGCAGCTCCGGGACTAGCGTGGAGACCCAGTACTTC. Translating it yields CASSSGTSVETQYF.

The rearrangement uses TRBV11-3 and TRBJ2-5; unclear D gene. Trimming took 5 bases from V and 4 from J, leaving 17 bases between them. Looked up from germline, CDR1 is SGHNT and CDR2 is YENEEA. The CDR3 covers 15 residues. Here the CDR3 reads CASSPTGGSTETQYF. CDR3 bases: TGTGCCAGCAGCCCCACGGGTGGCAGCACAGAGACCCAGTACTTC.

The chain has TRBV15 and TRBJ2-7; TRBD1 is a possible D gene (5 bases). The CDR3 consists of 13 residues. Trimming shortened V by 0 bases and J by 5 bases, and 8 bases separated the two germline ends. Germline values: CDR1 LNHNV, CDR2 YYDKDF (reference sequence). Written as DNA, the CDR3 is TGTGCCACCAGCAGAGATCAGGGCAACGAGCAGTACTTC. Encoded protein: CATSRDQGNEQYF. The entire variable domain, with the rest obtained from reference TRBV15 and TRBJ2-7, is as follows: DAMVIQNPRYQVTQFGKPVTLSCSQTLNHNVMYWYQQKSSQAPKLLFHYYDKDFNNEADTPDNFQSRRPNTSFCFLDIRSPGLGDTAMYLCATSRDQGNEQYFGPGTRLTVT.